Listed here are 32 T cell receptor beta chains from one sample, sequenced in a study of human versus mouse CDR3 diversity and MHC coevolution. The data were produced by immunoSEQ multiplex PCR, yet TCRdb's version contains in-frame clones alone and is incomplete. The data hold more than 55,000 clones, with over 90% observed a single time. Sequencing used naive CD4+ T cells from blood. Subset: CD45RO-negative CD62L-positive naive CD4 T cells. The receptors shown here come from a person between 55 and 69 years old in good health.

The V and J genes are TRBV2 and TRBJ2-1; 11 bases align to TRBD2. Trimming at V came to 2 bases and at J to 10 bases, leaving 7 bases not matched to a gene. Germline assignment: CDR1 SNHLY and CDR2 FYNNEI. This CDR3 comprises 15 residues. This CDR3 is CASSERLAGFREQFF. CDR3 bases: TGTGCCAGCAGTGAACGACTAGCGGGATTCCGGGAGCAGTTCTTC. Full variable domain (missing parts from reference TRBV2 and TRBJ2-1): EPEVTQTPSHQVTQMGQEVILRCVPISNHLYFYWYRQILGQKVEFLVSFYNNEISEKSEIFDDQFSVERPDGSNFTLKIRSTKLEDSAMYFCASSERLAGFREQFFGPGTRLTVL.

This chain uses TRBV11-2 with TRBJ2-2; D uncertain. Deletions cut 5 bases from V and 7 bases from J, with 11 bases between. Germline V gene data show CDR1 as SGHAT and CDR2 as FQNNGV. The CDR3 covers 13 residues. The CDR3 loop reads CASSPQVGGELFF. The CDR3 region has the DNA TGTGCCAGCAGCCCCCAGGTGGGCGGGGAGCTGTTTTTT.

The chain couples TRBV19 to TRBJ2-5, with D possibly matching TRBD2 (7 bases). V lost 3 bases and J 2 bases, leaving 13 bases between the germline ends. CDR1 LNHDA and CDR2 SQIVND come from the germline V gene (reference sequence). The CDR3 spans 15 residues. CDR3 sequence: CASSMGGARQETQYF. As DNA, the CDR3 is TGTGCCAGTAGTATGGGGGGGGCCAGGCAAGAGACCCAGTACTTC. Filled out from reference TRBV19 and TRBJ2-5, the complete variable domain reads DGGITQSPKYLFRKEGQNVTLSCEQNLNHDAMYWYRQDPGQGLRLIYYSQIVNDFQKGDIAEGYSVSREKKESFPLTVTSAQKNPTAFYLCASSMGGARQETQYFGPGTRLLVL.

This sequence joins TRBV2 and TRBJ2-2; D possibly corresponds to TRBD1 (6 bases). Germline assignment: CDR1 SNHLY and CDR2 FYNNEI. This CDR3 is 17 amino acids long. The ends were cut back, 5 bases at V and 8 bases at J, with 24 bases in the middle. CDR3 bases: TGTGCCAGCAGTCCTCAAGAGGGTTACAGGGTCCAAGGGGAGCTGTTTTTT. Translated, it gives CASSPQEGYRVQGELFF. Together with reference TRBV2 and TRBJ2-2, the CDR3 gives the full variable domain: EPEVTQTPSHQVTQMGQEVILRCVPISNHLYFYWYRQILGQKVEFLVSFYNNEISEKSEIFDDQFSVERPDGSNFTLKIRSTKLEDSAMYFCASSPQEGYRVQGELFFGEGSRLTVL.

The rearrangement joins TRBV2 to TRBJ1-5; D uncertain. Trimming took 6 bases from V and 5 from J, leaving 5 bases between them. The germline V gene encodes CDR1 SNHLY and CDR2 FYNNEI. The CDR3 is 11 residues long. This CDR3 reads CASSLDQPQHF. The CDR3 DNA reads TGTGCCAGCAGCCTAGATCAGCCCCAGCATTTT.

This chain uses TRBV2 with TRBJ1-2; tentative D call: TRBD1 (6 bases). The germline CDR1 and CDR2 sequences are SNHLY and FYNNEI. The CDR3 loop spans 16 amino acids. V lost 3 bases and J 8 bases, leaving 22 bases between the germline ends. The CDR3 DNA is TGTGCCAGCAGTGACCCTAACGACCGGGGGGCGAAGGGCTACACCTTC. Its translation is CASSDPNDRGAKGYTF.

This chain connects TRBV5-6 to TRBJ1-6, with 11 bases matching TRBD1. Trimming took 1 base from V and 9 from J; bases not matched to a gene: 9. Germline V gene sequence: CDR1 SGHDT, CDR2 YYEEEE. This CDR3 region has 17 residues. Here the CDR3 reads CASSLWGDRGWSSPLHF. DNA of the CDR3: TGTGCCAGCAGCTTGTGGGGGGACAGGGGGTGGTCTTCACCCCTCCACTTT.

This rearrangement joins TRBV19 to TRBJ2-1; 10 bases agree with TRBD2. The ends lost 8 bases at V and 5 bases at J; junction bases unmatched: 9. This CDR3 contains 15 residues. The germline gives CDR1 LNHDA, CDR2 SQIVND (reference sequence). CDR3: CASWASGSTHNEQFF. As DNA, the CDR3 is TGTGCCAGTTGGGCTAGCGGGAGTACCCACAATGAGCAGTTCTTC.

This clone has a handful of counts. The CDR3 region has the DNA TGTGCCAGCAGGACACAGGGGTTAGCCGGGGAGCTGTTTTTT. Protein product: CASRTQGLAGELFF. This sequence joins TRBV6-1 and TRBJ2-2; 7 positions match TRBD1. Germline CDR1 is MNHNS and CDR2 is SASEGT. The CDR3 contains 14 residues. V lost 6 bases to trimming and J lost 6 bases; unmatched junction nucleotides: 7.

The V call is TRBV5-4, the J call TRBJ2-7, with 7 bases fitting TRBD1. Losses at the gene ends were 4 bases for V and 3 bases for J; bases not matched to a gene: 7. Germline values: CDR1 SGHNT, CDR2 YYREEE (reference sequence). This CDR3 contains 14 residues. DNA for the CDR3: TGTGCCAGCAGCCGCAGGGGGACCAGCTACGAGCAGTACTTC. This gives the protein CASSRRGTSYEQYF.

The chain employs TRBV5-8 and TRBJ2-6; 7 nucleotides match TRBD1. CDR3 length equals 15 residues. Per germline, CDR1 SGHTS and CDR2 YDEGEE. With V trimmed by 4 bases and J by 1 base, 2 bases remained unmatched. The CDR3 protein is CASSLDRSGANVLTF. The CDR3 nucleotides read TGTGCCAGCAGCCTGGACAGGTCTGGGGCCAACGTCCTGACTTTC.

This rearrangement joins TRBV7-2 to TRBJ1-5, with D maybe TRBD1 (6 bases). Trimming left V 1 base short and J 7 bases short, with 20 bases between. The germline CDR1 and CDR2 sequences are SGHTA and FQGNSA. CDR3 size: 17 residues. The CDR3 is CASSLERGQSPWQPQHF. Written as DNA, the CDR3 is TGTGCCAGCAGCTTAGAGAGAGGACAGTCCCCGTGGCAGCCCCAGCATTTT.

The chain links TRBV7-6 to TRBJ2-7; TRBD2 agrees at 10 bases. CDR3 length: 15 residues. Germline loops: CDR1 SGHVS, CDR2 FNYEAQ. The junction had 6 bases not matched to a gene; V was cut back by 1 base and J by 6 bases. Here the CDR3 DNA reads TGTGCCAGCAGCTTAGGCCTAGCGGGAGAGGGCGAGCAGTACTTC. Its translation: CASSLGLAGEGEQYF.

The chain combines TRBV10-3 with TRBJ1-1; D gene ambiguous. CDR1 is ENHRY and CDR2 is SYGVKD in the germline V gene. V gave up 6 bases and J gave up 5 bases, with 16 bases separating them. The CDR3 runs 14 residues. The CDR3 DNA sequence: TGTGCCATCAGCGAGGGAGCACGGTGGACTGAAGCTTTCTTT. Its translation is CAISEGARWTEAFF.

This chain uses TRBV29-1 with TRBJ1-1; D gene unclear. Trimming removed 8 bases at V and 3 bases at J, with 13 bases between. Germline assignment: CDR1 SQVTM and CDR2 ANQGSEA. The CDR3 is made up of 12 amino acids. In DNA form, the CDR3 reads TGCAGCTTTCGGAAGGGAGACACTGAAGCTTTCTTT. It encodes CSFRKGDTEAFF.

Regarding this clone: Other DNA sequences of this sample code for an identical CDR3. V gene TRBV19 combines with J gene TRBJ1-3, with TRBD1 matching over 7 bases. CDR3 size: 15 residues. Germline loops: CDR1 LNHDA, CDR2 SQIVND (reference sequence). The junction had 8 bases not matched to a gene; V was cut back by 9 bases and J by 0 bases. CDR3 coding DNA: TGTGCCAGCTCTCCGGACAGGATCTCTGGAAACACCATATATTTT. Its translation: CASSPDRISGNTIYF.

The chain links TRBV7-3 to TRBJ2-3; TRBD2 matches at 11 bases. The CDR3 consists of 16 residues. V lost 5 bases, J lost 6 bases, and 10 bases stayed unmatched. In germline, CDR1 is SGHTA, CDR2 FQGTGA. The CDR3 protein is CASSGGTSGSRDTQYF. CDR3 coding DNA: TGTGCCAGCAGCGGGGGGACTAGCGGAAGTCGGGATACGCAGTATTTT.

The genes are TRBV11-2 and TRBJ2-1; 7 nucleotides match TRBD2. V dropped 3 bases and J dropped 8; count of bases not matched to a gene: 7. Germline V gene data show CDR1 as SGHAT and CDR2 as FQNNGV. This CDR3 is built from 14 residues. CDR3 coding DNA: TGTGCCAGCAGCTTGCTGGGGGGGAGAGATGAGCAGTTCTTC. Translated: CASSLLGGRDEQFF.

The chain recombines TRBV19 with TRBJ2-3; TRBD2 aligns across 9 bases. CDR1 and CDR2 (germline): LNHDA, SQIVND (reference sequence). The CDR3 is 14 amino acids. Unmatched junction bases numbered 5, after V lost 6 bases and J lost 4 bases. The CDR3 here is CASRGGRVPDTQYF. In DNA, the CDR3 is TGTGCCAGTAGGGGCGGGAGGGTCCCAGATACGCAGTATTTT.

This chain links TRBV7-3 with TRBJ2-5; 7 positions agree with TRBD2. The CDR3 consists of 13 residues. CDR1 is SGHTA and CDR2 is FQGTGA in the germline V gene. The junction had 2 bases not matched to a gene; V was cut back by 5 bases and J by 2 bases. The CDR3 region has the DNA TGTGCCAGCAGCCCCGGGAGGCAAGAGACCCAGTACTTC. It encodes CASSPGRQETQYF.

Regarding this clone: This specimen includes other DNA sequences encoding the same CDR3. The V gene is TRBV7-3, the J gene TRBJ2-7, with 7 bases matching TRBD1. The CDR3 contains 15 residues. Germline lookup yields CDR1 SGHTA and CDR2 FQGTGA. The V segment lost 5 bases and the J segment 2 bases; nucleotides outside the gene matches: 9. The CDR3 loop is CASSPSAGGPYEQYF. The CDR3 bases are TGTGCCAGCAGCCCGTCGGCAGGGGGACCCTACGAGCAGTACTTC.

The chain is built from TRBV30 and TRBJ2-7, with TRBD2 as a possible D gene (7 bases). This CDR3 region has 15 residues. The V end was cut by 4 bases, the J end by 4 bases, with 20 bases between. Looked up from germline, CDR1 is GTSNPN and CDR2 is SVGIG (reference sequence). DNA of the CDR3: TGTGCCTGGAAAAAAGGGGGGGGTGTGATATACGAGCAGTACTTC. Its protein is CAWKKGGGVIYEQYF. Combining the CDR3 with reference TRBV30 and TRBJ2-7 gives the whole variable domain SQTIHQWPATLVQPVGSPLSLECTVEGTSNPNLYWYRQAAGRGLQLLFYSVGIGQISSEVPQNLSASRPQDRQFILSSKKLLLSDSGFYLCAWKKGGGVIYEQYFGPGTRLTVT.

A word on this clone: Given the absence of the conserved phenylalanine or tryptophan at the CDR3 end, a read error is likely. V usage is TRBV6-5 and J usage is TRBJ2-6; D gene unclear. The V gene lost 6 bases and the J gene lost 0 bases, with 9 bases spanning the gap. Per germline, CDR1 MNHEY and CDR2 SVGAGI. This CDR3 has 15 residues. CDR3 coding DNA: TGTGCCAGCAGGGTCGAGTACTCTGGGGCCAACGTCCTGACTTTA. This codes for CASRVEYSGANVLTL.

This sequence joins TRBV6-6 and TRBJ2-7; 11 bases agree with TRBD2. The CDR3 contains 16 residues. The germline CDR1 and CDR2 sequences are MNHNY and SVGAGI (reference sequence). The ends lost 6 bases at V and 0 bases at J; junction bases unmatched: 7. The CDR3 bases are TGTGCCAGCAGCCCTCCCGGGACTAGCGGCTCCTACGAGCAGTACTTC. Encoded protein: CASSPPGTSGSYEQYF.

This clone was counted a single time. This chain uses TRBV5-1 with TRBJ2-6, with TRBD1 identical over 8 bases. CDR1 and CDR2 from the germline V gene are SGHRS and YFSETQ. J was trimmed by 0 bases and V by 3 bases; bases with no gene match: 2. The CDR3 runs 16 residues. CDR3 bases: TGCGCCAGCAGCTCTCAGGGGGCCTCTGGGGCCAACGTCCTGACTTTC. Its protein product is CASSSQGASGANVLTF.

The chain combines TRBV7-3 with TRBJ1-1, with TRBD1 identical over 9 bases. The CDR3 consists of 15 residues. Trimming removed 6 bases from V and 6 bases from J; junction bases left unmatched: 11. Germline V gene sequence: CDR1 SGHTA, CDR2 FQGTGA. CDR3 in amino acids: CASSQSGTGISEAFF. The CDR3 DNA follows: TGTGCCAGCAGTCAATCCGGGACAGGGATATCTGAAGCTTTCTTT.

The chain carries TRBV5-6 and TRBJ1-1; 8 bases are shared with TRBD1. CDR1 is SGHDT, CDR2 YYEEEE, per germline. The CDR3 contains 13 residues. Trimming removed 3 bases from V and 8 bases from J; junction bases left unmatched: 6. The CDR3 nucleotides are TGTGCCAGCAGCTGGACAGGGCTATCCGAAGCTTTCTTT. Its protein is CASSWTGLSEAFF.

The J gene is TRBJ2-2, the V gene TRBV5-4, with 9 bases lining up with TRBD1. Per the germline V gene, CDR1 is SGHNT and CDR2 is YYREEE (reference sequence). V lost 5 bases, J lost 2 bases, and 10 bases stayed unmatched. CDR3 length equals 17 residues. The CDR3 loop is CASSRLGTGYNTGELFF. The CDR3 coding sequence is TGTGCCAGCAGTCGCCTCGGGACAGGGTATAACACCGGGGAGCTGTTTTTT.

The V call is TRBV30, the J call TRBJ2-5; TRBD2 matches at 8 bases. Trimming cost V 3 bases and J 7 bases; bases outside gene matches: 1. The germline V gene encodes CDR1 GTSNPN and CDR2 SVGIG (reference sequence). CDR3 length: 11 residues. The CDR3 region has the DNA TGTGCCTGGAGACGGGAGGGGACCCAGTACTTC. This sequence encodes CAWRREGTQYF.

This clone was recorded only once. The CDR3 DNA reads as TGTGCCAGCTCGTCTAGACTAGCGGGAGTGGTAGAGACCCAGTACTTC. This sequence encodes CASSSRLAGVVETQYF. The rearrangement uses TRBV18 and TRBJ2-5, with 12 bases aligning to TRBD2. Germline-derived CDR1 and CDR2 are KGHSH and LQKENI. V shed 6 bases and J 4 bases; nucleotides not matched to a gene: 9. CDR3 size: 16 residues.

This chain links TRBV9 with TRBJ2-1, with D uncertain. CDR3 length: 15 residues. The germline CDR1 and CDR2 sequences are SGDLS and YYNGEE. Trimming left V 3 bases short and J 2 bases short, with 12 bases between. CDR3 sequence reads: CASSAELGTYNEQFF. The CDR3 nucleotides read TGTGCCAGCAGCGCCGAGCTAGGTACCTACAATGAGCAGTTCTTC.

The chain joins TRBV9 to TRBJ1-1; no clear D gene. The germline V gene has CDR1 SGDLS and CDR2 YYNGEE. V shed 0 bases and J shed 1 base, with 10 bases lying between them. CDR3 length: 15 amino acids. As DNA, the CDR3 is TGTGCCAGCAGCGTAGGCGGCGACCCGAACACTGAAGCTTTCTTT. As protein: CASSVGGDPNTEAFF.